This T cell receptor beta chain derives from a study of blood T cell repertoires in COVID-19. Study-wide context: Acute and convalescent COVID-19 specimens originated in the United States, Italy and Spain. The cDNA or gDNA used as material had been derived from T cells, B-cell-depleted T cells, or PBMCs.

Per the original methods: Cell counts per sample came from amplifying reference gene primers. Produced via immunoSEQ multiplex PCR; TCRdb's table is partial and in-frame only. V, J and clone size derive from that table, while D and trimming were established from the DNA sequence. The data show fewer than 500,000 clones, over 75% seen once. Germline V gene lookup returns CDR1 KGHSH and CDR2 LQKENI. The CDR3 extends over 17 amino acids. J was trimmed by 3 bases and V by 4 bases; bases with no gene match: 12. Those who participated ranged in age from roughly 18 to 89 years and resided in about two dozen US areas.

Sequencing input: PBMCs or T cells enriched from blood (not recorded which). The TCR comes from a woman in her thirties with acute COVID-19. J is TRBJ1-1 and V is TRBV18; 9 bases align to TRBD1. CDR3 DNA: TGTGCCAGCTCACTAAAAACCTTACAGGGGGCAGACACTGAAGCTTTCTTT. Its translation is CASSLKTLQGADTEAFF.